Here is one T cell receptor beta chain with its context. Its antigen is unidentified. The sample comes from a study of T cell responses to AZD1222 COVID-19 vaccine. Study conclusions and caveats: Among those given AZD1222, only 5 to 7 were seropositive at baseline. When two AZD1222 doses had been given, Spike-specific TCR breadth and depth rose.

Assay: immunoSEQ multiplex PCR; the TCRdb copy retains only in-frame clones and omits some. The sample carries roughly 200,000 clones, approximately 89% recorded once. The sequence was obtained from an adult who received the AZD1222 COVID-19 vaccine. The source was peripheral blood, collected 28 days after the second AZD1222 dose.

The CDR3 DNA sequence: TGTGCCAGCTCACAGAGCAGCAATCAGCCCCAGCATTTT. This codes for CASSQSSNQPQHF. The V gene is TRBV18, the J gene TRBJ1-5; D is unresolved. Deletions cut 4 bases from V and 1 base from J, with 5 bases between. The CDR3 has 13 residues. In germline, CDR1 is KGHSH, CDR2 LQKENI.